This T cell receptor beta chain originates from a study of blood T cell repertoires in COVID-19. Study details: Researchers got acute and convalescent COVID-19 samples from the United States, Italy and Spain.

Authors' data handling: From reference gene primer amplification, estimates of nucleated cell counts were derived. TCRdb keeps only in-frame clones here, not all; method: immunoSEQ multiplex PCR. V and J calls and clone size are copied from that table; D and trimming were computed from the DNA. The sample contains some 90,000 clones, about two thirds of which appear only once. The CDR3 runs 13 residues. V was trimmed by 5 bases and J by 6 bases, leaving 14 bases between them. The V gene's germline CDR1 is MNHEY and CDR2 SVGEGT. Sequencing was carried out using peripheral blood. V gene TRBV6-2 or TRBV6-3 combines with J gene TRBJ2-7; D may be TRBD1 (5 bases). The origin of this receptor is a woman aged 55-69 years in a cohort sampled during active or convalescent COVID-19. The DNA of the CDR3 is TGTGCCAGCAGTCCCACGGCCCAGGGCGAGCAGTACTTC. Its translation: CASSPTAQGEQYF.